This T cell receptor (beta chain) was captured by sequencing in a study of cytomegalovirus exposure and HLA in healthy donors. General study findings and limits: It was assumed in the presence/absence analyses that sequencing depth was roughly uniform across donors. Certain sequence variants were highly shared and formed a cluster, and this cluster was likely a sequencing artifact.

On this clone: Its antigen is not known. Other DNA sequences in the sample encode the same CDR3.

The PCR was carried out with 60 Vbeta primers and 13 Jbeta primers. The assay was immunoSEQ multiplex PCR, and TCRdb's table has in-frame clones only and misses some. The sample has 150,000 to 250,000 clones, about 81% seen once. The sequence was obtained from a woman aged 50 to 65 in good health and CMV-seropositive. Sequencing input: PBMCs.

As DNA, the CDR3 is TGTGCCATCAGTTTAAGGGGTGACACTGAAGCTTTCTTT. Residues: CAISLRGDTEAFF. This chain connects TRBV10-3 to TRBJ1-1, with D possibly being TRBD1 (5 bases). The length of the CDR3 is 13 residues. Looked up from germline, CDR1 is ENHRY and CDR2 is SYGVKD. Trimming pared 5 bases from V and 3 bases from J, leaving 10 bases between.